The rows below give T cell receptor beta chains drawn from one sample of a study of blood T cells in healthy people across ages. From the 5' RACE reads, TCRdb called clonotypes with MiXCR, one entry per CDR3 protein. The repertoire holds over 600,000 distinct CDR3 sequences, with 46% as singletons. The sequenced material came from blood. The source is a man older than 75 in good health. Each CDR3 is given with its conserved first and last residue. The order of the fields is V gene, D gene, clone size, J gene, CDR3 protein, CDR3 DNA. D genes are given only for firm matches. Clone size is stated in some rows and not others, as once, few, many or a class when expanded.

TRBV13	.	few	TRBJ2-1	CASSPKAYRSYNEQFF	TGTGCCAGCAGCCCAAAGGCCTACCGCTCCTACAATGAGCAGTTCTTC
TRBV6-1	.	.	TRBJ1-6	CASSERADSPLHF	TGCGCCAGCAGTGAAAGGGCAGATTCACCCCTCCACTTT
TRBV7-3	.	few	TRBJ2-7	CASSAGTTGSLSYF	TGTGCCAGCAGCGCGGGAACTACAGGGTCCCTTTCGTACTTC
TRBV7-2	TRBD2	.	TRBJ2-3	CASSLTGTSGSGQDTQYF	TGTGCCAGCAGCCTAACCGGGACTAGCGGGAGTGGACAAGATACGCAGTATTTT
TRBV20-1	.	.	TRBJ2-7	CSANDRGRGDYEQYF	TGCAGTGCTAACGATCGGGGGAGGGGGGACTACGAGCAGTACTTC
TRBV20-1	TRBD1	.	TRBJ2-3	CSAVSPGQGRSDTQYF	TGCAGTGCAGTCTCTCCGGGACAGGGAAGGTCAGATACGCAGTATTTT
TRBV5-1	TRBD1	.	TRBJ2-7	CASSFDRGSYEQYF	TGCGCCAGCAGCTTTGACAGGGGGTCCTACGAGCAGTACTTC
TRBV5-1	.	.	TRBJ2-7	CASSITGEGTYEQYF	TGCGCCAGCAGCATTACAGGGGAGGGGACCTACGAGCAGTACTTC
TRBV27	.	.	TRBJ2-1	CASSATSEDEQIF	TGTGCAAGCAGTGCCACTAGTGAGGATGAGCAGATCTTC
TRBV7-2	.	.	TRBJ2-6	CASSLLDSGANVLTF	TGTGCCAGCAGCTTGTTGGACTCTGGGGCCAACGTCCTGACTTTC
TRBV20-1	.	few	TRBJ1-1	CSAPSRRGYTEAFF	TGCAGTGCTCCGTCCAGGAGGGGCTACACTGAAGCTTTCTTT
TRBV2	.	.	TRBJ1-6	CTSRRASNSPLHF	TGTACCAGCAGACGGGCCAGCAATTCACCCCTCCACTTT
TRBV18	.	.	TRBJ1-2	CASSPGAETANYGYTF	TGTGCCAGCTCCCCTGGGGCGGAGACAGCTAACTATGGCTACACCTTC
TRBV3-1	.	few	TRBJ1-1	CASSHRQAGEAFF	TGTGCCAGCAGCCACAGACAGGCGGGTGAAGCTTTCTTT
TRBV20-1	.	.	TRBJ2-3	CSASFGRTGDTQYF	TGCAGTGCCAGTTTCGGGCGGACTGGGGATACGCAGTATTTT